Following are 6 T cell receptor beta chains from one sample sequenced in a study of STAT3 mutations in large granular lymphocyte leukemia. General observations from the study: Every T-LGLL patient had at least one immunodominant TCRbeta clonotype.

The protocol was immunoSEQ multiplex PCR, while the TCRdb copy is restricted to in-frame clones and leaves out a portion. Counted here are about 42,000 clones, about 81% occurring once; the ten biggest clones make up 0.4% to 0.55%. These receptors have no known antigen. The sequencing sample was made of PBMCs. The receptors originated from a human donor with T large granular lymphocyte leukemia. Some clones in this sample may be carry-over from other donors' samples.

This chain uses TRBV5-1 with TRBJ1-2; TRBD1 matches 7 bases. The V gene's germline CDR1 is SGHRS and CDR2 YFSETQ. Losses at the gene ends were 4 bases for V and 4 bases for J; bases not matched to a gene: 7. The CDR3 runs to 14 residues. CDR3 amino acids: CASSPIQGGYGYTF. The CDR3 bases are TGCGCCAGCAGCCCCATCCAGGGGGGCTATGGCTACACCTTC.

J is TRBJ2-3 and V is TRBV20-1; D gene unclear. The V and J ends lost 8 bases and 6 bases respectively, with 12 bases between them. Germline V lookup: CDR1 DFQATT, CDR2 SNEGSKA (reference sequence). The CDR3 runs to 11 residues. The CDR3 sequence is CSTLSADTQYF. The CDR3 region has the DNA TGCAGTACCCTCTCGGCGGATACGCAGTATTTT.

This sequence joins TRBV7-9 and TRBJ2-7, with 7 bases lining up with TRBD1. The V gene's germline CDR1 is SEHNR and CDR2 FQNEAQ (reference sequence). V shed 0 bases and J 5 bases; nucleotides not matched to a gene: 4. The CDR3 is made up of 14 amino acids. The CDR3 sequence: CASSLADRAHEQYF. The DNA for the CDR3 is TGTGCCAGCAGCTTAGCCGACAGGGCCCACGAGCAGTACTTC. The variable domain in full, completed from reference TRBV7-9 and TRBJ2-7, reads DTGVSQNPRHKITKRGQNVTFRCDPISEHNRLYWYRQTLGQGPEFLTYFQNEAQLEKSRLLSDRFSAERPKGSFSTLEIQRTEQGDSAMYLCASSLADRAHEQYFGPGTRLTVT.

The V call is TRBV7-2, the J call TRBJ1-6, with D unresolved. V was shortened by 1 base and J by 7 bases, with 17 bases between the two germline ends. The CDR3 spans 17 residues. From germline, CDR1 is SGHTA and CDR2 FQGNSA. This CDR3 reads CASSLVFSVGVNSPLHF. The CDR3 nucleotides read TGTGCCAGCAGCTTAGTCTTTAGCGTCGGAGTAAATTCACCCCTCCACTTT.

This clone has only a few counts. V usage is TRBV19 and J usage is TRBJ1-6; D perhaps matches TRBD1 (5 bases). The CDR3 runs 14 residues. The ends were cut back, 5 bases at V and 7 bases at J, with 12 bases in the middle. Germline CDR1 and CDR2: LNHDA and SQIVND (reference sequence). The CDR3, as DNA: TGTGCCAGTAGTGGGACGGGAGGGAATTCACCCCTCCACTTT. It translates to CASSGTGGNSPLHF.

The V and J genes are TRBV27 and TRBJ1-3; 7 nucleotides line up with TRBD1. V dropped 6 bases and J dropped 0; count of bases not matched to a gene: 2. Germline loops: CDR1 MNHEY, CDR2 SMNVEV (reference sequence). This CDR3 has 14 amino acids. For the CDR3, the DNA is TGTGCCAGCAGCCGGGACAGCTCTGGAAACACCATATATTTT. Its protein product is CASSRDSSGNTIYF.